Given below is one T cell receptor (beta chain) in context. The target antigen is unknown. The entry originates in a study of T-cell memory formation after mild COVID-19. The CDR3 totals 15 residues. The V end was cut by 0 bases, the J end by 0 bases, with 8 bases between. Germline assignment: CDR1 SGDLS and CDR2 YYNGEE. 5'RACE with constant-segment primers built TCRalpha and TCRbeta cDNA libraries with UMIs. TCRdb analysed the 5' RACE reads with MiXCR anew, one entry per CDR3 protein. Here the sample spans approximately 560,000 distinct CDR3 sequences, around 15% being singletons. Study-level results: Shrinking CD4+ clones were chiefly CM and EM; CD8+ ones were chiefly EMRA. Day 15 to 85 contracting clones showed balanced CD4/CD8; later expanders leaned CD4+.

The sample taken for sequencing was PBMCs or a T cell subset sorted from them (not recorded which). This receptor was identified in an adult woman who had mild COVID-19 (a few samples of this study predate the infection). Cell type and time point are not known. The chain recombines TRBV9 with TRBJ2-3; D is uncertain. The CDR3 loop reads CASSVGRSSTDTQYF. The CDR3 DNA follows: TGTGCCAGCAGCGTAGGGCGGTCTAGCACAGATACGCAGTATTTT.